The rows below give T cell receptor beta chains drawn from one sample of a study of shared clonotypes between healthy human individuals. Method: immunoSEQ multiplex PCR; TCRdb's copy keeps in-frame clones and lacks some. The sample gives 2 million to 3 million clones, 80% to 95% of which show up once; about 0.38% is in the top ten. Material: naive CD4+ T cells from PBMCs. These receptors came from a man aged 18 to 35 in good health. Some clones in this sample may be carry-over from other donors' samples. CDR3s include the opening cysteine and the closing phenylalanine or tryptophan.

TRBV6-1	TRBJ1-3	CASLQGRNAVHTIYF
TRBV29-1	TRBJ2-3	CSVGGRATDTQYF
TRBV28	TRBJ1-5	CASSRFGTGSNQPQHF
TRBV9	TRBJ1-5	CASSTGGADQPQHF
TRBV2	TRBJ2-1	CASTSGGTYNEQFF
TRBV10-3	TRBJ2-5	CAISENRQETQYF
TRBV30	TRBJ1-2	CAWQEDMYRYGYTF
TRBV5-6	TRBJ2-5	CASSYGQGETQYF
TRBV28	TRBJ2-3	CASSPFTGPDTQYF
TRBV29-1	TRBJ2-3	CSVRRTSGDTQYF
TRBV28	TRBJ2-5	CASSWDNQETQYF
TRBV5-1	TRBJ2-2	CASSLDRATTGELFF
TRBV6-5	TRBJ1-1	CASVRNTEAFF
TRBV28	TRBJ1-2	CASSWGSGLGGYTF
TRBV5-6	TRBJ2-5	CASSSTSGRITETQYF
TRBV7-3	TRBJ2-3	CASSFSGSRDTQYF
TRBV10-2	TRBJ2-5	CASRESGGPRTQYF
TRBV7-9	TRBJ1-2	CASSPASGGYTF
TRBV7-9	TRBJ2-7	CASSPSGVQYF
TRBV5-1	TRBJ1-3	CASRPPGQGNTIYF
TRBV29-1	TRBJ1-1	CSVAGRLNTEAFF
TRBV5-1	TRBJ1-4	CASAGGQVSHEKLFF
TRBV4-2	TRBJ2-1	CASSQDPVGSGRIAIGNEQFF
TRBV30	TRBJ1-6	CAWRGQTSNNSPLHF
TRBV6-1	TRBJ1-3	CASSEASGGNTIYF
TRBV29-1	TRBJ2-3	CSVPGVFTDTQYF
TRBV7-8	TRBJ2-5	CASSYGTGFAETQYF
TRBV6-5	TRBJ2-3	CASSWFDGGTQYF
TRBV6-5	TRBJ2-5	CASSYSVLRQETQYF
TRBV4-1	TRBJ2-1	CASHTGTSILGSYNEQFF
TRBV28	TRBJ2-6	CASSRISQDSFSGANVLTF
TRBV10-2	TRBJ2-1	CASRGTSGRARVNEQFF
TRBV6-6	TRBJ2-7	CASMDREGHEQYF
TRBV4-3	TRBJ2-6	CASSLAPGSGANVLTF
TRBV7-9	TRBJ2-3	CASSHFLRRGDTQYF
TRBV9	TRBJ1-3	CASSVASQASSGNTIYF
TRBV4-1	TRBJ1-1	CASSQAGNTEAFF
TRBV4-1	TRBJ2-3	CASSQGPAGGTDTQYF
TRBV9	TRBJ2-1	CASSATGTTGIHEQFF
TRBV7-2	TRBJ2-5	CASSLGALVAQYF
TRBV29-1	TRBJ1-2	CSVSLMMGYTF
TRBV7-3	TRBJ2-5	CASSIQGAETQYF
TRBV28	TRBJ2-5	CASSLGGPQETQYF
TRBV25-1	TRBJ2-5	CASSEHQGGTQYF
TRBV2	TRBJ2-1	CASTPGRLTYNEQFF
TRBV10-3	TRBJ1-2	CAIGGDTYGYTF
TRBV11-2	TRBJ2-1	CASSRGVTSLVYNEQFF
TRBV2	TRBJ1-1	CASSDRRGNTEAFF
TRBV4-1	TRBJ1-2	CASSQDDRVSYGYTF
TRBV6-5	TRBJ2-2	CASSDRGGELFF
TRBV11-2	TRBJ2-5	CASSSPRGGTQYF
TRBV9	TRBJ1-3	CASSRQESGNTIYF
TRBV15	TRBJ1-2	CATSRLDREDGYTF
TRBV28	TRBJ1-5	CASPTAYNQPQHF
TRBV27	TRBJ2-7	CASSPGPDGGIGYEQYF
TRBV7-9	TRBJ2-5	CASSLGTGSQETQYF
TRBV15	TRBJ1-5	CATSKYGSEYPGQPQHF
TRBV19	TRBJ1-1	CASSRTGGQNTEAFF
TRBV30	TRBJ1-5	CAWSVLGVNQPQHF
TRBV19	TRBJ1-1	CASSYRESTEAFF